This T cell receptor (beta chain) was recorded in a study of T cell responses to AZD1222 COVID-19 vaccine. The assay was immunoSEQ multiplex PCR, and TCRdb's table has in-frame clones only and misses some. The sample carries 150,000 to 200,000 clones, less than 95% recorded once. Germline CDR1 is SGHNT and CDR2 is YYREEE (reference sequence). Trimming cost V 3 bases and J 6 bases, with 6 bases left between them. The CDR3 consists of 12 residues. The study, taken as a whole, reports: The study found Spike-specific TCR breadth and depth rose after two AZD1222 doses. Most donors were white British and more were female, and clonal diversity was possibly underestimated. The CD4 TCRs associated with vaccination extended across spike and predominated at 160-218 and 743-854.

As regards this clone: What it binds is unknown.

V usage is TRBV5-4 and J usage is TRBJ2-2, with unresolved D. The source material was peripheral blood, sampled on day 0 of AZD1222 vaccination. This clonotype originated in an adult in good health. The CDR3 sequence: CASSYTAGELFF. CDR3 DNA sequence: TGTGCCAGCAGCTACACGGCCGGGGAGCTGTTTTTT.